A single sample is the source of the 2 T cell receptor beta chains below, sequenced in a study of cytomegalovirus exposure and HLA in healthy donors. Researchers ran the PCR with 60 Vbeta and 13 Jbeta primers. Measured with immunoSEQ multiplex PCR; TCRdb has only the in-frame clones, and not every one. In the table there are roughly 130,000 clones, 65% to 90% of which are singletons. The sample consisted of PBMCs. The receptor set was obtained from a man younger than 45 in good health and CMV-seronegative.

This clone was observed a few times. CDR3 region: CASDTGSDTQYF. In nucleotides, the CDR3 is TGTGCCAGCGACACAGGGTCCGATACGCAGTATTTT. V and J are TRBV6-6 and TRBJ2-3; the D gene is possibly TRBD1 (6 bases). Trimming removed 8 bases at V and 6 bases at J, with 12 bases between. There are 12 residues in the CDR3. Germline CDR1 is MNHNY and CDR2 is SVGAGI (reference sequence).

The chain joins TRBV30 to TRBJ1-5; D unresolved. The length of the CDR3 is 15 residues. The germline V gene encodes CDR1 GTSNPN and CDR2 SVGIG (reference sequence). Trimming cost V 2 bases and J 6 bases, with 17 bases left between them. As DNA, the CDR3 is TGTGCCTGGAGTCGGCAACAAATGGGGAGTCAGCCCCAGCATTTT. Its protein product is CAWSRQQMGSQPQHF. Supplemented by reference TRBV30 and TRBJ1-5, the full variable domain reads SQTIHQWPATLVQPVGSPLSLECTVEGTSNPNLYWYRQAAGRGLQLLFYSVGIGQISSEVPQNLSASRPQDRQFILSSKKLLLSDSGFYLCAWSRQQMGSQPQHFGDGTRLSIL.